These 24 T cell receptor beta chains share one sample of origin, sequenced in a study of regulatory T cells in long-lasting Graves disease. This sample's time point: persistent/refractory GD, antithyroid drugs over 5 years with positive TRAb. With RNA extracted from PBMCs as input, the TCR library was made. CDR3 regions were amplified by Arm-PCR using iRepertoire HTBI primers to build TCR beta libraries. TCRdb reanalysed the multiplex PCR reads using MiXCR and keeps one entry per CDR3 protein. The table includes fewer than 600,000 distinct CDR3 sequences, less than 25% detected once. The sequenced sample was peripheral blood mononuclear cells (PBMCs), obtained when the disease was refractory, from a patient treated with antithyroid drugs. These receptors all stem from a female donor with Graves disease.

This clonotype has more than one count but fewer than ten. This sequence joins TRBV11-3 and TRBJ2-7, with TRBD2 matching over 7 bases. Germline CDR1 is SGHNT and CDR2 is YENEEA. The CDR3 is 15 residues long. The ends lost 4 bases at V and 2 bases at J; junction bases unmatched: 8. CDR3 nucleotide sequence: TGTGCCAGCAGCTCAAGCGGGGCAGGGACCTACGAGCAGTACTTC. This gives the protein CASSSSGAGTYEQYF. Combining the CDR3 with reference TRBV11-3 and TRBJ2-7 gives the whole variable domain EAGVVQSPRYKIIEKKQPVAFWCNPISGHNTLYWYLQNLGQGPELLIRYENEEAVDDSQLPKDRFSAERLKGVDSTLKIQPAELGDSAVYLCASSSSGAGTYEQYFGPGTRLTVT.

This clonotype was seen repeatedly, ten times or more. The chain employs TRBV28 and TRBJ1-4; tentative D call: TRBD1 (5 bases). Germline-derived CDR1 and CDR2 are MDHEN and SYDVKM. The CDR3 is 16 amino acids. V gave up 4 bases and J gave up 3 bases, with 15 bases separating them. CDR3 in DNA: TGTGCCAGCAGTTCCGTCCAGGGAGCGGCTAATGAAAAACTGTTTTTT. This sequence encodes CASSSVQGAANEKLFF.

This clonotype was counted between two and nine times. In DNA, the CDR3 is TGTGCCTGGAGCCAGGGCCTGCCTCCCTACGAGCAGTACTTC. It is translated as CAWSQGLPPYEQYF. The chain couples TRBV30 to TRBJ2-7, with D possibly being TRBD1 (5 bases). CDR3 length: 14 amino acids. Germline values: CDR1 GTSNPN, CDR2 SVGIG (reference sequence). V lost 3 bases and J lost 2, with 14 bases in between.

This clonotype was picked up a small number of times. This sequence joins TRBV27 and TRBJ2-4; D remains unclear. The CDR3 sequence is 15 residues long. CDR1 and CDR2 (germline): MNHEY, SMNVEV (reference sequence). Between the trimmed V and J ends, which lost 7 bases and 1 base, there was a span of 14 bases. The CDR3 sequence: CASTPHRLAKNIQYF. The CDR3 DNA reads TGTGCCAGCACCCCTCACCGTTTGGCCAAAAACATTCAGTACTTC.

The table lists this clonotype with many counts. The chain couples TRBV29-1 to TRBJ1-6, with 9 positions matching TRBD1. The V and J ends lost 5 bases and 8 bases, in that order; junction bases with no gene match: 7. The germline gives CDR1 SQVTM, CDR2 ANQGSEA. The CDR3 is 14 amino acids. CDR3 residues: CSVRDRGAYSPLHF. The CDR3 bases are TGCAGCGTTCGAGACAGGGGGGCGTATTCACCCCTCCACTTT.

Comment on this clonotype: A much larger clonotype is one base distant, so this may be a read error. The rearrangement links TRBV6-2 or TRBV6-3 to TRBJ1-2; weak D call: TRBD1 (6 bases). The CDR3 runs to 15 residues. Germline values: CDR1 MNHEY, CDR2 SVGEGT. With 5 bases removed from V and 4 bases from J, the gap between germline ends came to 17 bases. The CDR3 sequence: CASSPPTGAFYGYTF. The DNA for the CDR3 is TGTGCCAGCAGTCCACCGACAGGAGCCTTCTATGGCTACACCTTC.

This clonotype was seen more than once but under ten times. V is TRBV7-9 and J is TRBJ2-2, with 7 bases fitting TRBD2. The CDR3 spans 14 residues. Germline CDR1 SEHNR, CDR2 FQNEAQ (reference sequence). Trimming at V came to 10 bases and at J to 6 bases, leaving 11 bases not matched to a gene. In DNA, the CDR3 is TGTGCCATCCTTGTCTCTCGGGGGGCCGGGGAGCTGTTTTTT. Its translation is CAILVSRGAGELFF.

This clonotype appeared many times. The rearrangement joins TRBV12-3 or TRBV12-4 to TRBJ1-2, with D hard to call. V was clipped by 6 bases and J by 3 bases, with 14 bases between them. The length of the CDR3 is 14 residues. CDR3 protein: CASSLGGGDYGYTF. The CDR3, as DNA: TGTGCCAGCAGCTTGGGAGGCGGGGACTATGGCTACACCTTC.

This clonotype was found many times. V and J are TRBV7-2 and TRBJ2-7; D remains ambiguous. V dropped 1 base and J dropped 3 bases, with 10 bases sitting between them. Germline V gives CDR1 SGHTA, CDR2 FQGNSA. This CDR3 is built from 14 residues. The CDR3 DNA follows: TGTGCCAGCAGCTTAGTGGCTCAGCTCTACGAGCAGTACTTC. Encoded protein: CASSLVAQLYEQYF.

The sample holds many counts of this clonotype. V usage is TRBV6-1 and J usage is TRBJ2-5; D possibly uses TRBD1 or TRBD2 (6 bases each). This CDR3 region has 18 residues. Germline V lookup: CDR1 MNHNS, CDR2 SASEGT. Between the trimmed V and J ends, which lost 6 bases and 3 bases, there was a span of 26 bases. The CDR3: CASRQIRGPRTTKETQYF. The CDR3 bases are TGTGCCAGCAGACAAATCAGGGGCCCAAGGACTACGAAAGAGACCCAGTACTTC.

In its sample, this clonotype was seen many times. V gene TRBV12-3 or TRBV12-4 combines with J gene TRBJ1-3; TRBD1 might be the D (5 bases). The V gene lost 7 bases and the J gene lost 2 bases, with 12 bases spanning the gap. The CDR3 totals 14 residues. CDR3 loop: CASTTQVAGNTIYF. DNA for the CDR3: TGTGCCAGCACTACACAGGTTGCTGGAAACACCATATATTTT.

This sequence joins TRBV5-1 and TRBJ2-5; a weak D match, TRBD1 (6 bases). This CDR3 spans 15 amino acids. Germline assignment: CDR1 SGHRS and CDR2 YFSETQ. Trimming removed 4 bases at V and 1 base at J, with 14 bases between. CDR3 sequence reads: CASSHTGTLQETQYF. CDR3 DNA sequence: TGCGCCAGCAGCCACACCGGGACACTCCAAGAGACCCAGTACTTC.

The genes are TRBV18 and TRBJ1-3; no reliable D call. Germline CDR1 and CDR2: KGHSH and LQKENI. The CDR3 extends over 15 amino acids. V lost 2 bases to trimming and J lost 2 bases, with 10 bases between them. The CDR3 reads CASSPGEEAGNTIYF. As DNA, the CDR3 is TGTGCCAGCTCACCAGGAGAGGAAGCTGGAAACACCATATATTTT.

Note on this clonotype: With a much larger clone just one base away, this may be a read error. V and J are TRBV28 and TRBJ1-2; the D gene is possibly TRBD1 (5 bases). The length of the CDR3 is 16 residues. With 6 bases removed from V and 4 bases from J, the gap between germline ends came to 21 bases. Germline assignment: CDR1 MDHEN and CDR2 SYDVKM. The CDR3: CASRFPMGREAYGYTF. The DNA of the CDR3 is TGTGCCAGCAGGTTCCCGATGGGCAGGGAGGCCTATGGCTACACCTTC.

There are many counts of this clonotype. J is TRBJ2-7 and V is TRBV3-1; 12 bases fit TRBD1. The trim removed 4 bases at V and 6 bases at J, leaving 4 bases unmatched. CDR1 is LGHDT and CDR2 is YNNKEL in the germline V gene (reference sequence). The CDR3 runs 14 residues. The DNA of the CDR3 is TGTGCCAGCAGCCCCCGGGACAGGGGGCGCGAGCAGTACTTC. Translating gives CASSPRDRGREQYF.

As regards this clonotype: Possible read error: a much larger clone is one base away. This chain connects TRBV7-2 to TRBJ2-4, with 8 bases lining up with TRBD2. The CDR3 contains 18 residues. Per germline, CDR1 SGHTA and CDR2 FQGNSA. The CDR3 DNA reads as TGTGTCAGCAGCCTTCCCCCCGCGGGGGGAACAGGTAAAAACATTCAGTACTTC. Amino acid sequence: CVSSLPPAGGTGKNIQYF. The full variable domain, its missing parts supplied by reference TRBV7-2 and TRBJ2-4, is GAGVSQSPSNKVTEKGKDVELRCDPISGHTALYWYRQSLGQGLEFLIYFQGNSAPDKSGLPSDRFSAERTGGSVSTLTIQRTQQEDSAVYLCVSSLPPAGGTGKNIQYFGAGTRLSVL.

The J gene is TRBJ1-5, the V gene TRBV5-5; D not resolved. Trimming took off 2 bases at V and 9 bases at J, with 12 bases between the two ends. The CDR3 runs to 13 residues. Germline V CDR1 and CDR2: SGHKS, YYEKEE (reference sequence). The CDR3: CASSLMTASPQHF. CDR3 DNA: TGTGCCAGCAGCTTAATGACGGCTTCGCCCCAGCATTTT.

This sequence joins TRBV9 and TRBJ1-1; D is unresolved. This CDR3 spans 14 amino acids. The germline gives CDR1 SGDLS, CDR2 YYNGEE. Trimming removed 6 bases at V and 5 bases at J, with 17 bases between. CDR3 bases: TGTGCCAGCACCCTCGGAGGAGTCGGGACTGAAGCTTTCTTT. Its translation: CASTLGGVGTEAFF.

This clonotype has only a few counts. The V and J genes are TRBV12-5 and TRBJ2-7; D gene unclear. Germline CDR1 reads LGHNT; CDR2 reads FRNRAP. V lost 6 bases, J lost 2 bases, and 14 bases lay in between. This CDR3 is built from 14 residues. The CDR3 spells CASGSGSPAYEQYF. Written as DNA, the CDR3 is TGTGCTAGTGGATCCGGGTCCCCCGCCTACGAGCAGTACTTC.

Ten or more counts support this clonotype. The chain has TRBV6-5 and TRBJ2-7, with a tentative D call TRBD1 (6 bases). CDR1 and CDR2 from the germline V gene are MNHEY and SVGAGI. CDR3 length: 13 amino acids. Trimming removed 0 bases from V and 3 bases from J, with 6 bases in between. As DNA, the CDR3 is TGTGCCAGCAGTTACTCGGACAGCTACGAGCAGTACTTC. This encodes CASSYSDSYEQYF.

In its sample, this clonotype was seen a few times. The V and J genes are TRBV11-1 and TRBJ1-1; D might be TRBD1 (5 bases). This CDR3 region has 12 residues. Trimming removed 11 bases from V and 11 bases from J, with 21 bases in between. Germline V gene sequence: CDR1 SGHAT, CDR2 FQDESV (reference sequence). CDR3 DNA sequence: TGTGCCGGCAAACGCGGGGGTTCCGGGGCTTTCTTT. This codes for CAGKRGGSGAFF.

This clonotype showed up just a few times. V and J are TRBV7-9 and TRBJ1-5; D unclear. Trimming shortened V by 3 bases and J by 7 bases, and 13 bases separated the two germline ends. CDR3 length equals 14 residues. The V gene's germline CDR1 is SEHNR and CDR2 FQNEAQ (reference sequence). Written as DNA, the CDR3 is TGTGCCAGCAGCTTGGGAAAGTCAGGCCAGCCCCAGCATTTT. It specifies CASSLGKSGQPQHF.

A few counts support this clonotype. The chain is built from TRBV6-1 and TRBJ1-5, with 9 bases aligning to TRBD1. The CDR3 runs 14 residues. Germline trimming cut 11 bases from V and 2 bases from J; bases unmatched to any gene: 7. CDR1 is MNHNS and CDR2 is SASEGT in the germline V gene. CDR3: CAGTWTGGNQPQHF. The CDR3, as DNA: TGTGCCGGCACCTGGACAGGGGGCAATCAGCCCCAGCATTTT.

This clonotype occurred many times. The V gene is TRBV28, the J gene TRBJ2-2; no definite D call. The CDR3 consists of 17 residues. With 1 base removed from V and 4 bases from J, the gap between germline ends came to 16 bases. Germline V lookup: CDR1 MDHEN, CDR2 SYDVKM. CDR3 region: CASSLFPVWGGTGELFF. CDR3 in DNA: TGTGCCAGCAGTTTATTCCCAGTTTGGGGTGGCACCGGGGAGCTGTTTTTT.